The sequence of this T cell receptor (beta chain) was determined in a study of neoadjuvant anti-PD-1 for oral cavity cancer. Turning to this clone: Its antigen is not known.

Study results and limitations: TCR analyses covered only a few patients per response group.

Germline lookup yields CDR1 SGHRS and CDR2 YFSETQ. The CDR3 is 12 residues long. Trimming took 1 base from V and 3 from J, leaving 3 bases between them. Repertoires were generated with immunoSEQ multiplex PCR, while TCRdb's copy carries only in-frame clones and drops some. Altogether about 14,000 clones are present, just over 65% being singletons, with the ten largest covering 2% to 2.5%. The sample in question was PBMCs, obtained before nivolumab (anti-PD-1) treatment. The receptor was isolated from a person between 40 and 85 years old with oral cavity squamous cell carcinoma. The chain uses TRBV5-1 and TRBJ2-3; D gene unclear. The CDR3 sequence is CASSLSTDTQYF. DNA for the CDR3: TGCGCCAGCAGCTTGAGTACAGATACGCAGTATTTT.